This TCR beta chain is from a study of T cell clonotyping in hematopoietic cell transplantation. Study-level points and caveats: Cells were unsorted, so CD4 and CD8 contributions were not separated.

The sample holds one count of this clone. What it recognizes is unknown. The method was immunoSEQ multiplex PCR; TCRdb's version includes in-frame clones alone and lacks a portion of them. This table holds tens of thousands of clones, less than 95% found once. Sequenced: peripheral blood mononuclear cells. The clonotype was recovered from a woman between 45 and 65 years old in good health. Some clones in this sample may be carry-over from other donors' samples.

CDR3 region: CASSIAINRGRTEAFF. The CDR3, as DNA: TGTGCCAGTAGTATAGCCATCAACAGGGGGCGGACTGAAGCTTTCTTT. The V and J genes are TRBV19 and TRBJ1-1, with 9 bases lining up with TRBD1. Germline V gives CDR1 LNHDA, CDR2 SQIVND (reference sequence). V shed 1 base and J 5 bases; nucleotides not matched to a gene: 8. The CDR3 has 16 residues.